The source of this T cell receptor beta chain is a study of blood T cell repertoires in COVID-19 (dated by TCRdb to 2019 to 2021). For context, the study as a whole: Collaborator samples came from the United States, Italy and Spain and covered acute and convalescent phases of COVID-19. The material from the prospective study consisted of cDNA or gDNA derived from T cells, B-cell-depleted T cells, or PBMCs. Subjects who had been exposed to COVID-19, were actively infected with it, or had recovered from it provided the deeply sampled blood TCRbeta repertoires that made up the dataset. The repertoires were released in a freely available public database meant as a resource for research on the immune response to SARS-CoV-2. Samples were obtained from the ongoing ImmuneRACE study (first 160 participants) and from some 1,200 subjects provided by 6 global collaborators. Nearly every sample came with metadata listing a de-identified subject ID, COVID-19 status, age in years and sex. Where available, HLA class I and class II types were taken from metadata supplied by the sample provider and were not determined by assay-based typing.

Note on this clone: Its binding antigen is unknown. No per-base quality is available; no much larger clone lies one base away. Other DNA sequences in this specimen translate into the identical CDR3.

Results and caveats for the whole study, not just this receptor: The quantity of clinical and demographic metadata differed by source and by participant and was supplied without curation.

TCRbeta CDR3 regions were amplified from genomic DNA using the immunoSEQ Assay, a bias-controlled multiplex PCR. The original pipeline was this. The number of nucleated cells in each sample was estimated from the amplification of reference gene primers within the assay. To quantify the absolute abundance of each unique TCRbeta CDR3 rearrangement, sequence reads were collapsed and filtered. Productive Simpson clonality was computed per sample as the square root of Simpson's diversity index over productive rearrangements. Entries here come from immuneACCESS through TCRdb and include only in-frame sequences with V and J called. Some clones fail to appear in such tables; in the studies checked, an unresolved V gene covers under half of the shortfall, and the cause of the remainder is unknown. V and J calls and clone size are copied from that table; D and trimming were computed from the DNA. The sample table holds fewer than 250,000 clones, of which 70% to 90% were seen once. The ten most abundant clones make up about 4.8% of the sample.

The junction shows trimming of 1 base on V and 5 bases on J, plus 8 bases between the germline ends. The germline V gene encodes CDR1 LGHDT and CDR2 YNNKEL (reference sequence). Counted from cysteine to phenylalanine, this CDR3 has 13 amino acids. Only the CDR3 region is kept as DNA, spanning 39 bases read in frame from base 1. Collaborating institutions collected whole blood in K2EDTA tubes following their own protocols. For TCRbeta analysis, collaborator samples were shipped as frozen whole blood, as isolated PBMCs, or as DNA extracted from either sample type. This sequence originates from a woman between 35 and 50 years old with acute or convalescent COVID-19. Sequenced input: peripheral blood. Here the chain combines TRBV3-1 (or the pseudogene TRBV3-2) and TRBJ2-5; D gene: possibly TRBD2, on 6 matching bases. The CDR3 protein is CASSQAGGETQYF. DNA sequence: TGTGCCAGCAGCCAAGCCGGGGGTGAGACCCAGTACTTC.